The 18 T cell receptor beta chains in this list originate from one sample, sequenced in a study of cytomegalovirus exposure and HLA in healthy donors. This PCR relied on a set of 60 Vbeta primers and 13 Jbeta primers. Method: immunoSEQ multiplex PCR; TCRdb's copy keeps in-frame clones and lacks some. This sample has about 140,000 clones, with 82% found just once. Sequencing was carried out using PBMCs. These TCRs come from a man aged 18 to 35 in good health and CMV-seropositive.

The chain joins TRBV21-1 to TRBJ2-2; no check of the table's D call, TRBD2, against the DNA was made. TRBV21-1 is a pseudogene locus. This CDR3 has 19 amino acids. The CDR3 DNA reads TGTGCCAGCAGCAAAATATGGGGGACTAGCGGGATTAACACCGGGGAGCTGTTTTTT. Translating gives CASSKIWGTSGINTGELFF.

Comment on this clone: The sample has other DNA sequences that encode this CDR3 too. The genes are TRBV27 and TRBJ2-1; a weak D match, TRBD2 (5 bases). The CDR3 sequence is 11 residues long. V lost 2 bases and J lost 9, with 5 bases in between. The V gene's germline CDR1 is MNHEY and CDR2 SMNVEV (reference sequence). CDR3 coding DNA: TGTGCCAGCAGTTTAGGGAGTGAGCAGTTCTTC. This encodes CASSLGSEQFF.

V is TRBV5-1 and J is TRBJ2-5; 7 bases align to TRBD2. The tail of the sequence fits TRBJ2-7 better, so the J call may be wrong. The CDR3 runs 14 residues. Germline loops: CDR1 SGHRS, CDR2 YFSETQ. The chain's CDR3 is CASSLVAGEGEQYF. The CDR3 nucleotides read TGCGCCAGCAGCTTGGTCGCGGGAGAGGGCGAGCAGTACTTC.

The chain is built from TRBV14 and TRBJ2-3; no firm D call. Between the trimmed V and J ends, which lost 1 base and 7 bases, there was a span of 27 bases. The CDR3 length is 19 residues. Germline loops: CDR1 SGHDN, CDR2 FVKESK. CDR3 in DNA: TGTGCCAGCAGCCAAGTTGCCCTAGGAAGAATAATTCTCAAGTATACGCAGTATTTT. It translates to CASSQVALGRIILKYTQYF.

V usage is TRBV5-6 and J usage is TRBJ2-3; the match to TRBD2 covers 14 bases. The ends lost 4 bases at V and 5 bases at J; junction bases unmatched: 3. Germline V gene data show CDR1 as SGHDT and CDR2 as YYEEEE. The CDR3 has 15 amino acids. The CDR3 DNA reads as TGTGCCAGCAGCGTGACTAGCGGGAGGGTAGATACGCAGTATTTT. Amino acid sequence: CASSVTSGRVDTQYF.

The rearrangement uses TRBV30 and TRBJ1-2; 11 nucleotides line up with TRBD1. V gave up 4 bases and J gave up 5 bases; unmatched junction bases: 3. The germline gives CDR1 GTSNPN, CDR2 SVGIG (reference sequence). This CDR3 contains 13 residues. The CDR3 region is CAWTGQGGYGYTF. As DNA, the CDR3 is TGTGCCTGGACGGGACAGGGGGGATATGGCTACACCTTC.

The gene calls are TRBV5-1 and TRBJ1-2, with D possibly matching TRBD1 (6 bases). CDR1 is SGHRS and CDR2 is YFSETQ in the germline V gene. V was trimmed by 4 bases and J by 5 bases, leaving 21 bases between them. The CDR3 sequence is 16 residues long. The CDR3 loop reads CASSKDSSERGYGYTF. Written as DNA, the CDR3 is TGCGCCAGCAGCAAGGATTCGTCAGAAAGGGGGTATGGCTACACCTTC.

Here the CDR3 DNA reads TGTGCCACCAACCTGAACAGATTATACGAGCAGTACTTC. This sequence encodes CATNLNRLYEQYF. V and J are TRBV28 and TRBJ2-7; the D is unclear. CDR3 size: 13 residues. Trimming took 10 bases from V and 4 from J, leaving 17 bases between them. The germline gives CDR1 MDHEN, CDR2 SYDVKM.

The chain joins TRBV4-1 to TRBJ2-7; 7 positions match TRBD2. This CDR3 spans 17 amino acids. The V and J ends lost 1 base and 5 bases, in that order; junction bases with no gene match: 14. Per the germline V gene, CDR1 is MGHRA and CDR2 is YSYEKL. CDR3 nucleotide sequence: TGCGCCAGCAGCCAAGGACTAGCTAGAGATCCCACTAACGAGCAGTACTTC. The encoded protein is CASSQGLARDPTNEQYF.

The rearrangement joins TRBV13 to TRBJ2-3; TRBD2 aligns across 13 bases. CDR3 length: 19 amino acids. The V segment lost 2 bases and the J segment 2 bases; nucleotides outside the gene matches: 10. Germline assignment: CDR1 PRHDT and CDR2 FYEKMQ (reference sequence). The CDR3 nucleotides are TGTGCCAGCAGCTTAATTGGGACTAGCGGGATATCGGCCACAGATACGCAGTATTTT. Protein sequence: CASSLIGTSGISATDTQYF.

The chain is built from TRBV2 and TRBJ1-5, with 7 bases matching TRBD1. Trimming cost V 7 bases and J 4 bases; bases outside gene matches: 10. Germline-derived CDR1 and CDR2 are SNHLY and FYNNEI. The CDR3 loop spans 15 amino acids. In DNA, the CDR3 is TGTGCCAGCAACCCACAGGGGCATGCGAATCAGCCCCAGCATTTT. It specifies CASNPQGHANQPQHF.

The table lists this clone with a count of one. The chain employs TRBV27 and TRBJ2-5, with TRBD2 matching 12 bases. Per germline, CDR1 MNHEY and CDR2 SMNVEV (reference sequence). V was pared by 5 bases and J by 9 bases, with 10 bases of the junction left unmatched. This CDR3 is built from 15 residues. CDR3 amino acids: CASSLLAGGSEAQYF. CDR3 in DNA: TGTGCCAGCAGTCTCCTAGCGGGAGGGTCGGAGGCCCAGTACTTC.

J is TRBJ2-2 and V is TRBV19; a possible D gene is TRBD1 (6 bases). The germline gives CDR1 LNHDA, CDR2 SQIVND (reference sequence). This CDR3 comprises 15 residues. The ends were cut back, 6 bases at V and 6 bases at J, with 17 bases in the middle. The CDR3 reads CASRSGQLGAGELFF. The DNA of the CDR3 is TGTGCCAGTAGGAGCGGACAGCTCGGGGCCGGGGAGCTGTTTTTT.

The rearrangement uses TRBV5-1 and TRBJ2-7; TRBD1 matches 10 bases. Per the germline V gene, CDR1 is SGHRS and CDR2 is YFSETQ. With 7 bases clipped from V and 2 bases from J, the junction kept 6 bases outside the gene matches. The CDR3 runs 14 residues. DNA for the CDR3: TGCGCCAGCGGCGACAGGGGGCTTCCCTACGAGCAGTACTTC. It specifies CASGDRGLPYEQYF.

V gene TRBV6-6 combines with J gene TRBJ2-1, with 12 nucleotides matching TRBD2. Germline lookup yields CDR1 MNHNY and CDR2 SVGAGI (reference sequence). V lost 4 bases and J lost 9; bases outside the gene matches: 7. This CDR3 comprises 15 residues. CDR3 protein: CASSLASGRGGEQFF. For the CDR3, the DNA is TGTGCCAGCAGTTTGGCTAGCGGGAGGGGCGGTGAGCAGTTCTTC.

CDR3 sequence reads: CASSFRGPGDYEQYF. CDR3 coding DNA: TGCGCCAGCAGCTTCAGGGGGCCAGGGGACTACGAGCAGTACTTC. The J gene is TRBJ2-7, the V gene TRBV5-1; TRBD1 aligns across 8 bases. The CDR3 covers 15 residues. V was pared by 2 bases and J by 3 bases, with 7 bases of the junction left unmatched. Germline lookup yields CDR1 SGHRS and CDR2 YFSETQ.

This clone was seen only once. The CDR3 reads CASGPRGFYEQYF. CDR3 nucleotide sequence: TGTGCCAGCGGGCCTCGAGGGTTCTACGAGCAGTACTTC. The chain employs TRBV2 and TRBJ2-7, with D perhaps TRBD2 (5 bases). The V and J ends lost 8 bases and 3 bases respectively, with 14 bases between them. The CDR3 is made up of 13 amino acids. Germline assignment: CDR1 SNHLY and CDR2 FYNNEI. Filled out from reference TRBV2 and TRBJ2-7, the complete variable domain reads EPEVTQTPSHQVTQMGQEVILRCVPISNHLYFYWYRQILGQKVEFLVSFYNNEISEKSEIFDDQFSVERPDGSNFTLKIRSTKLEDSAMYFCASGPRGFYEQYFGPGTRLTVT.

The rearrangement joins TRBV7-9 to TRBJ2-7; TRBD2 matches 8 bases. Germline CDR1 reads SEHNR; CDR2 reads FQNEAQ (reference sequence). With 4 bases clipped from V and 6 bases from J, the junction kept 8 bases outside the gene matches. The length of the CDR3 is 14 residues. CDR3: CASSSLAGGVEQYF. The CDR3 DNA reads TGTGCCAGCAGCTCCCTAGCGGGTGGGGTCGAGCAGTACTTC. The whole variable domain, filled in from reference TRBV7-9 and TRBJ2-7, reads DTGVSQNPRHKITKRGQNVTFRCDPISEHNRLYWYRQTLGQGPEFLTYFQNEAQLEKSRLLSDRFSAERPKGSFSTLEIQRTEQGDSAMYLCASSSLAGGVEQYFGPGTRLTVT.